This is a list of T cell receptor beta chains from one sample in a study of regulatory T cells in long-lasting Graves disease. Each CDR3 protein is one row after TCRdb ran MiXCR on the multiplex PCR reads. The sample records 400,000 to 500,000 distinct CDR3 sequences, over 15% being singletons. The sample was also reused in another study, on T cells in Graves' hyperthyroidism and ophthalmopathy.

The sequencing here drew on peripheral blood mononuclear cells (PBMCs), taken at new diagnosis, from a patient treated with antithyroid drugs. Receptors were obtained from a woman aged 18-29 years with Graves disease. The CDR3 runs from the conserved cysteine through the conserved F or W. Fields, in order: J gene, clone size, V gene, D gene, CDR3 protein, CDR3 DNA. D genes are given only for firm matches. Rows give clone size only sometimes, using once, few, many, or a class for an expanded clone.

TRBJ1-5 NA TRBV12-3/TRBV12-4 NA CASSLASGTGNQPQHF TGTGCCAGCAGTTTAGCGTCGGGGACGGGCAATCAGCCCCAGCATTTT
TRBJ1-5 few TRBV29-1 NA CSVVGVGQPQHF TGCAGCGTTGTTGGGGTGGGACAGCCCCAGCATTTT
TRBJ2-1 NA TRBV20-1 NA CSARNTALRSYTSFF TGCAGTGCGCGAAATACGGCTCTGCGGAGCTATACCTCGTTCTTC
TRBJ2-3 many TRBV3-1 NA CASRRSRGIDTQYF TGTGCCAGCCGACGGAGCCGGGGAATAGATACGCAGTATTTT
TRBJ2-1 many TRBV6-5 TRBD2 CASSFPRLAGVAPSLNEQFF TGTGCCAGCAGTTTTCCCAGGCTAGCGGGAGTAGCCCCTTCCCTCAATGAGCAGTTCTTC
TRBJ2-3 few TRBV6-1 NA CASAGQLTDTQYF TGTGCCAGCGCTGGACAGCTCACAGATACGCAGTATTTT
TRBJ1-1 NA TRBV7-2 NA CASSLGGADTEAFF TGTGCCAGCAGCTTAGGGGGGGCGGATACTGAAGCTTTCTTT
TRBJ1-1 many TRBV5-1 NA CASSLDGGNTEAFF TGCGCCAGCAGCTTGGATGGGGGCAACACTGAAGCTTTCTTT
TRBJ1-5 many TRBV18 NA CASSPGPDQPQHF TGTGCCAGCAGCCCGGGACCGGATCAGCCCCAGCATTTT
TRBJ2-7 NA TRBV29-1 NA CSVDLQPYGYEQYF TGCAGCGTTGATCTACAGCCCTACGGCTACGAGCAGTACTTC
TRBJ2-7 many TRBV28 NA CASNTPYEQYF TGTGCCAGCAATACTCCTTACGAGCAGTACTTC
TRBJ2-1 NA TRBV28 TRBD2 CASSFSKTSGRRYEQFF TGTGCCAGCAGTTTCTCAAAAACTAGCGGGAGAAGGTATGAGCAGTTCTTC
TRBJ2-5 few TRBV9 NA CASSDETRRTQYF TGTGCCAGCAGCGACGAGACAAGGCGGACCCAGTACTTC
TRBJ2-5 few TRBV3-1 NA CASSRIGTLGLETQYF TGTGCCAGCAGCCGAATCGGTACTCTCGGGCTTGAGACCCAGTACTTC
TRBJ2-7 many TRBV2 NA CASSEAGGWEQYF TGTGCCAGCAGTGAAGCCGGGGGTTGGGAGCAGTACTTC
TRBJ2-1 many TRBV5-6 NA CASSFGSNEQFF TGTGCCAGCAGCTTCGGTTCCAATGAGCAGTTCTTC
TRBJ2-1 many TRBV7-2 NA CASSLYLSGEQFF TGTGCCAGCAGCCTATACCTTAGCGGAGAGCAGTTCTTC
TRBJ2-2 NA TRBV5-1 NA CASSLLTNTGELFF TGCGCCAGCAGCTTGTTGACAAACACCGGGGAGCTGTTTTTT
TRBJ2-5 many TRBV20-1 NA CSARDRAYQETQYF TGCAGTGCTAGAGATCGGGCCTACCAAGAGACCCAGTACTTC
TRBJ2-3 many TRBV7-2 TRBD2 CATTSNGRGSDTQYF TGTGCCACCACATCAAACGGGAGGGGCTCGGATACGCAGTATTTT
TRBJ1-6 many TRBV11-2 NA CASSLDLPPLHF TGTGCCAGCAGCTTAGATTTACCACCCCTCCACTTT
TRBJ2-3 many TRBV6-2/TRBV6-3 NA CASTDHLGERTDTQYF TGTGCCAGCACCGACCACTTGGGGGAACGCACAGATACGCAGTATTTT
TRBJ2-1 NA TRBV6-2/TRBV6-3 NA CASSRNGGRFGQFF TGTGCCAGCAGTCGAAACGGGGGGCGCTTCGGGCAGTTCTTC
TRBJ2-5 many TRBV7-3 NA CASSSQGYRETQYF TGTGCCAGCAGCTCACAGGGATATCGAGAGACCCAGTACTTC
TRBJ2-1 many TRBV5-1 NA CASRVTGNEQFF TGCGCCAGCAGGGTCACCGGCAATGAGCAGTTCTTC
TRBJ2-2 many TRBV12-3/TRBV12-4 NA CASSLGRVTGELFF TGTGCCAGCAGTTTAGGGAGGGTCACCGGGGAGCTGTTTTTT
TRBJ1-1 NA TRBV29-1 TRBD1 CSVSRGGMNTEASF TGCAGCGTGTCCAGGGGGGGGATGAACACTGAAGCTTCCTTT
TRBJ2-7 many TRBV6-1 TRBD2 CASRSSGGYEQYF TGTGCCAGCAGATCTAGCGGGGGCTACGAGCAGTACTTC